This record covers a single T cell receptor (beta chain). Germline loops: CDR1 MNHEY, CDR2 SVGAGI. Trimming shortened V by 6 bases and J by 0 bases, and 9 bases separated the two germline ends. This CDR3 region has 14 residues. The sample originates from a study of blood T cell repertoires in COVID-19. Sequencing was performed with immunoSEQ multiplex PCR; in TCRdb, only in-frame clones are kept and a portion is missing. The sample comprises some 70,000 clones, around 85% of which are singletons, and more than 1.4% rests with the top ten. The sequence was obtained from a woman aged 60-75 years with acute or convalescent COVID-19. The chain recombines TRBV6-5 with TRBJ1-5, with TRBD1 as a possible D gene (6 bases). The sequencing sample was made of peripheral blood. CDR3 loop: CASRGQSSNQPQHF. Written as DNA, the CDR3 is TGTGCCAGCAGAGGACAGAGTAGCAATCAGCCCCAGCATTTT.